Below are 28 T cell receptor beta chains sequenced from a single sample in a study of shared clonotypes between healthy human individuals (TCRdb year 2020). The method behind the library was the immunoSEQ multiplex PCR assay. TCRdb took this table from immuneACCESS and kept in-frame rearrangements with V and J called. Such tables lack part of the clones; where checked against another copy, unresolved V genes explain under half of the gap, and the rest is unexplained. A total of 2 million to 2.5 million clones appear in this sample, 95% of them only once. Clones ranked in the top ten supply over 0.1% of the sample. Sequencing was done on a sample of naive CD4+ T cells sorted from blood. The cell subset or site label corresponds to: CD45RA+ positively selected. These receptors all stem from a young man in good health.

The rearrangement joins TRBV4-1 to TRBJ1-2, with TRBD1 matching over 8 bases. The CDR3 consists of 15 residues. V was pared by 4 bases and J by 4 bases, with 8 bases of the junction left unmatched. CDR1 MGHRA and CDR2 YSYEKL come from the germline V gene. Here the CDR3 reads CASSPQGTGVYGYTF. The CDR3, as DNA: TGCGCCAGCAGCCCCCAAGGGACAGGAGTCTATGGCTACACCTTC.

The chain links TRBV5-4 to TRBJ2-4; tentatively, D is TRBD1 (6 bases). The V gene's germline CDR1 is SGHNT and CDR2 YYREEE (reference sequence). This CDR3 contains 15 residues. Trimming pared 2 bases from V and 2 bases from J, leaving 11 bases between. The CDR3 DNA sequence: TGTGCCAGCAGCTTTACAGGGCCCTCCAAAAACATTCAGTACTTC. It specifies CASSFTGPSKNIQYF.

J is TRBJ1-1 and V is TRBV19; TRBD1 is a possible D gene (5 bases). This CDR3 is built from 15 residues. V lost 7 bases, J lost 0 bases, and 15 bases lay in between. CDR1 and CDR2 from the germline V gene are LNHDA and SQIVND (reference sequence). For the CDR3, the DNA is TGTGCCAGTAAACATGACAGTTTCATGAACACTGAAGCTTTCTTT. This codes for CASKHDSFMNTEAFF.

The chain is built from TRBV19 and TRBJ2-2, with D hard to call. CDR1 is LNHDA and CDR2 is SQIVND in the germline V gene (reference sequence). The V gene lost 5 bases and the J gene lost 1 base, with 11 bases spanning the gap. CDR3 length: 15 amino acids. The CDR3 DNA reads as TGTGCCAGTAGTTTAGGGTTAGGGAACACCGGGGAGCTGTTTTTT. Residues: CASSLGLGNTGELFF.

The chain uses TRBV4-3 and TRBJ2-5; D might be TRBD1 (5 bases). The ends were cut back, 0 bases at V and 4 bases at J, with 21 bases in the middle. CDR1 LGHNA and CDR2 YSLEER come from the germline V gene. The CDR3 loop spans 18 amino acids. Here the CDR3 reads CASSQDGTITGQGETQYF. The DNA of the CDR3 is TGCGCCAGCAGCCAAGATGGTACTATTACTGGGCAGGGAGAGACCCAGTACTTC.

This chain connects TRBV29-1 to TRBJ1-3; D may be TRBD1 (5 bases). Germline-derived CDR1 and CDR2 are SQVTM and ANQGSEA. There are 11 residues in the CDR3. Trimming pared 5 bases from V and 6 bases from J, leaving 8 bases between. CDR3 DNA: TGCAGCGTTTGGGGCGAAAACACCATATATTTT. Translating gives CSVWGENTIYF. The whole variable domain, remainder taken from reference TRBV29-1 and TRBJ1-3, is SAVISQKPSRDICQRGTSLTIQCQVDSQVTMMFWYRQQPGQSLTLIATANQGSEATYESGFVIDKFPISRPNLTFSTLTVSNMSPEDSSIYLCSVWGENTIYFGEGSWLTVV.

CDR3 in amino acids: CASSLGLDLDEQFF. DNA for the CDR3: TGTGCCAGCAGCTTAGGACTAGATTTGGATGAGCAGTTCTTC. This chain links TRBV7-2 with TRBJ2-1, with a weak D call TRBD2 (6 bases). The CDR3 is 14 amino acids. Looked up from germline, CDR1 is SGHTA and CDR2 is FQGNSA. Trimming took off 1 base at V and 8 bases at J, with 12 bases between the two ends.

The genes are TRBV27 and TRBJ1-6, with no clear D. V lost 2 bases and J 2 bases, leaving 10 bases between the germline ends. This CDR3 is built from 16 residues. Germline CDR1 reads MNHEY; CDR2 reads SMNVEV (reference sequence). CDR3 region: CASSLGDFAYNSPLHF. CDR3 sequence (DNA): TGTGCCAGCAGTTTAGGGGATTTCGCCTATAATTCACCCCTCCACTTT.

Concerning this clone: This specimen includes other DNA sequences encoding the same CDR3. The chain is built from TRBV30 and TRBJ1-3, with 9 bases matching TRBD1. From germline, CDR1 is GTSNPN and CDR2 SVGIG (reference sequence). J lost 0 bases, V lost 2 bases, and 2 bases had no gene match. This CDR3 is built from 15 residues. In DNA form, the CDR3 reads TGTGCCTGGAGTCGGGACAGGGTCTCTGGAAACACCATATATTTT. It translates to CAWSRDRVSGNTIYF.

The CDR3 DNA reads TGCGCCAGCAGCTTGTGGACGGACACCGGGGAGCTGTTTTTT. Amino acids: CASSLWTDTGELFF. The J gene is TRBJ2-2, the V gene TRBV5-1; D remains unclear. Trimming removed 1 base at V and 3 bases at J, with 7 bases between. CDR3 length equals 14 residues. The V gene's germline CDR1 is SGHRS and CDR2 YFSETQ.

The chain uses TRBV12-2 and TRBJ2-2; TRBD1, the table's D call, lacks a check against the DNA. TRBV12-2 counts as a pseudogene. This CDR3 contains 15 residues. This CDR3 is CASRQRTGGGGELFF. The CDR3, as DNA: TGTGCAAGTCGACAGAGGACAGGGGGCGGCGGGGAGCTGTTTTTT.

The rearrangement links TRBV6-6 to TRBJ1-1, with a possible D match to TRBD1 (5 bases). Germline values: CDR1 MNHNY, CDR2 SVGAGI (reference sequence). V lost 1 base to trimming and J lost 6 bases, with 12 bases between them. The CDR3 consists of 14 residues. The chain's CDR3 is CASSYYAGTAEAFF. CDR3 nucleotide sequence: TGTGCCAGCAGTTACTACGCCGGGACGGCTGAAGCTTTCTTT.

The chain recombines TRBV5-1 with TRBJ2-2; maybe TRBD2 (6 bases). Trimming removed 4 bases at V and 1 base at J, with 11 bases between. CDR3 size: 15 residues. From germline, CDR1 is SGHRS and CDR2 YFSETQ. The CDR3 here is CASSPTGRNTGELFF. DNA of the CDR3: TGCGCCAGCAGCCCAACCGGGAGGAACACCGGGGAGCTGTTTTTT.

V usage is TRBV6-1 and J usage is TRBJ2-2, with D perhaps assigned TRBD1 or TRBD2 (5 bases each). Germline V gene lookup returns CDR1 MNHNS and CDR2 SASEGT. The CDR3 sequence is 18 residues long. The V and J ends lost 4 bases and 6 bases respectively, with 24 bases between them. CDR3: CASSGPPGALFLSGELFF. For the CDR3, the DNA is TGTGCCAGCAGTGGACCCCCCGGGGCCCTTTTCCTCTCCGGGGAGCTGTTTTTT.

The CDR3 reads CASSPGGRGLGEQYF. The CDR3, as DNA: TGCGCCAGCAGCCCTGGCGGCAGGGGGCTGGGAGAGCAGTACTTC. The gene calls are TRBV4-1 and TRBJ2-7, with TRBD1 identical over 8 bases. Germline trimming cut 4 bases from V and 7 bases from J; bases unmatched to any gene: 12. There are 15 residues in the CDR3. CDR1 is MGHRA and CDR2 is YSYEKL in the germline V gene.

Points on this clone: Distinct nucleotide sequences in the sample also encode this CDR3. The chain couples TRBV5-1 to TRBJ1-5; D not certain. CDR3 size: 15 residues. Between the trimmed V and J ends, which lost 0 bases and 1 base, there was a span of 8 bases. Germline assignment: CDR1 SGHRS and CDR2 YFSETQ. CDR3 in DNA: TGCGCCAGCAGCTTGGGTGGGCAGAGCAATCAGCCCCAGCATTTT. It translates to CASSLGGQSNQPQHF.

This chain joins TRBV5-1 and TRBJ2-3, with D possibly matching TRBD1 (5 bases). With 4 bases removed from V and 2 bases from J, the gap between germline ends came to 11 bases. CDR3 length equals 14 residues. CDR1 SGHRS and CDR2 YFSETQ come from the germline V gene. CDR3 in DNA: TGCGCCAGCAGCCAAGGGGAATTCACAGATACGCAGTATTTT. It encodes CASSQGEFTDTQYF.

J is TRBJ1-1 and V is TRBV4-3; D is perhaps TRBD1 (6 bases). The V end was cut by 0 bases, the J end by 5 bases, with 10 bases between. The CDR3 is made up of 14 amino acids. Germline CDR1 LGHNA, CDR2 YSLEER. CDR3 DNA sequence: TGCGCCAGCAGCCAAGATCAGGGGAGGACTGAAGCTTTCTTT. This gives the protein CASSQDQGRTEAFF.

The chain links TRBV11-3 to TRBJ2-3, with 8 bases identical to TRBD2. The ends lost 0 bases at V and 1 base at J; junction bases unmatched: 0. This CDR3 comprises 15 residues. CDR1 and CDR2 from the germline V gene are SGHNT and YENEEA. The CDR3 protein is CASSLDSGGTDTQYF. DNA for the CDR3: TGTGCCAGCAGCTTAGATAGCGGGGGCACAGATACGCAGTATTTT.

The CDR3 is CASSITGGRTEAFF. The CDR3 region has the DNA TGTGCCAGTAGCATTACAGGGGGCCGCACTGAAGCTTTCTTT. V usage is TRBV19 and J usage is TRBJ1-1, with 9 bases fitting TRBD1. CDR1 is LNHDA and CDR2 is SQIVND in the germline V gene (reference sequence). The ends lost 6 bases at V and 4 bases at J; junction bases unmatched: 6. The CDR3 contains 14 residues.

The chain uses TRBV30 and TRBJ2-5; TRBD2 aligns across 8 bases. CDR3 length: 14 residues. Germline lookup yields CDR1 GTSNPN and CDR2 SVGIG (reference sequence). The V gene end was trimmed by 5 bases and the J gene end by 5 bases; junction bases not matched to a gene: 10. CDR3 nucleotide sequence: TGTGCCTGGGACGCCGGGAGGGCCGAGGAGACCCAGTACTTC. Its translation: CAWDAGRAEETQYF.

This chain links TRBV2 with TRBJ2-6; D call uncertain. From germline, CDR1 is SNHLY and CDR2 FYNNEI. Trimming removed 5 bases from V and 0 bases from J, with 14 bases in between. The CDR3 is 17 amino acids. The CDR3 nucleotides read TGTGCCAGCAGTAAGAATCCAACCAACTCTGGGGCCAACGTCCTGACTTTC. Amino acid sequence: CASSKNPTNSGANVLTF.

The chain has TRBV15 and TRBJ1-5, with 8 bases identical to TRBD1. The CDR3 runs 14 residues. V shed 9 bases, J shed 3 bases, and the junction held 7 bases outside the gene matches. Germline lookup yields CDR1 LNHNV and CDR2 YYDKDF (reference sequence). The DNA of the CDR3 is TGTGCCACAACTAGGACAGGGTACAATCAGCCCCAGCATTTT. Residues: CATTRTGYNQPQHF.

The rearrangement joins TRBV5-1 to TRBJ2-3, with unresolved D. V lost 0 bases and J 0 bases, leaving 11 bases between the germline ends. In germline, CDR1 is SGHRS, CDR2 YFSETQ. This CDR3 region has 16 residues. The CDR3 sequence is CASSLGPRRSTDTQYF. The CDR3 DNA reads TGCGCCAGCAGCTTGGGCCCGCGAAGGAGCACAGATACGCAGTATTTT.

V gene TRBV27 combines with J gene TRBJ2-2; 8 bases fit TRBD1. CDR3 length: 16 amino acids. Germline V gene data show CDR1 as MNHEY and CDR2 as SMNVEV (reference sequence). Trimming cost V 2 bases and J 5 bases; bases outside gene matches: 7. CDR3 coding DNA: TGTGCCAGCAGTTTACCTCAATACAGGGGGACCGGGGAGCTGTTTTTT. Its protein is CASSLPQYRGTGELFF.

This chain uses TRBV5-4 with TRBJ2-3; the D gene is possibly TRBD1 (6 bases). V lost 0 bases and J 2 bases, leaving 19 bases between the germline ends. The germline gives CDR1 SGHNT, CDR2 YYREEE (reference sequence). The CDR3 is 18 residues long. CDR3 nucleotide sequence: TGTGCCAGCAGCTTGGGTCGTTTGTGGGGGCCCAACACAGATACGCAGTATTTT. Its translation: CASSLGRLWGPNTDTQYF.

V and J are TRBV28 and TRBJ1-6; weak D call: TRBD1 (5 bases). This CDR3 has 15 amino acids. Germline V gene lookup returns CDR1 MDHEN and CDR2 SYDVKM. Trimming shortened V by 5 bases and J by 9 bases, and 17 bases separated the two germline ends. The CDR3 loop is CASSLSGQRISPLHF. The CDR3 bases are TGTGCCAGCAGTCTCTCAGGACAACGCATTTCACCCCTCCACTTT.

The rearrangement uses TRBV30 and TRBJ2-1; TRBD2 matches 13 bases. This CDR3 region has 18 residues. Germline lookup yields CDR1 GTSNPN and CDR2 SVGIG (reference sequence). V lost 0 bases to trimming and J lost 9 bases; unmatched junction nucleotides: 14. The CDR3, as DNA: TGTGCCTGGAGTGTACTCCGTCAAACTAGCGGGAGGGCCTTTGAGCAGTTCTTC. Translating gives CAWSVLRQTSGRAFEQFF.